This T cell receptor (beta chain) originates from a study of blood T cell repertoires in COVID-19. Study at large: The United States, Italy and Spain supplied acute and convalescent COVID-19 samples. T cells, B-cell-depleted T cells, or PBMCs provided the cDNA or gDNA that served as material.

Original processing notes: Nucleated cell number was recorded as an estimate derived from reference gene primer amplification. Profiled with immunoSEQ multiplex PCR; TCRdb holds only in-frame clones, not every one. The DNA gave D and trimming, while V, J and clone size come from that table. The table includes around 220,000 clones, under 90% detected once. This CDR3 has 15 amino acids. CDR1 and CDR2 (germline): SGHTS, YDEGEE. V shed 5 bases, J shed 2 bases, and the junction held 8 bases outside the gene matches. The sequence was obtained from a man between 45 and 60 years old with acute or convalescent COVID-19. The chain couples TRBV5-8 to TRBJ2-7, with 9 bases matching TRBD1. Sequenced sample: peripheral blood. CDR3 sequence: CASRAPGQGAYEQYF. In DNA form, the CDR3 reads TGTGCCAGCAGGGCTCCGGGACAGGGCGCCTACGAGCAGTACTTC.